Listed here are 8 T cell receptor beta chains from one sample, sequenced in a study of cytomegalovirus exposure and HLA in healthy donors. In the PCR, 60 Vbeta and 13 Jbeta primers were used. The data were produced by immunoSEQ multiplex PCR, yet TCRdb's version contains in-frame clones alone and is incomplete. The table records around 130,000 clones, around 83% of them present only once. The specimen sequenced was PBMCs. The origin of the receptors is a woman younger than 35 in good health and CMV-seropositive.

This sequence joins TRBV5-1 and TRBJ2-7, with a possible D match to TRBD2 (6 bases). Trimming removed 3 bases from V and 7 bases from J, with 20 bases in between. The CDR3 sequence is 15 residues long. Germline CDR1 SGHRS, CDR2 YFSETQ. This CDR3 reads CASSYRDATREEQYF. CDR3 in DNA: TGCGCCAGCAGCTACCGGGACGCTACCCGGGAGGAGCAGTACTTC.

The V and J genes are TRBV27 and TRBJ2-5, with 13 bases aligning to TRBD2. The V gene's germline CDR1 is MNHEY and CDR2 SMNVEV (reference sequence). The CDR3 is 18 residues long. The V segment lost 1 base and the J segment 3 bases; nucleotides outside the gene matches: 8. The CDR3 loop is CASSLYGLAGATKETQYF. The CDR3 bases are TGTGCCAGCAGTTTATACGGACTAGCGGGGGCAACCAAAGAGACCCAGTACTTC.

The J gene is TRBJ2-7, the V gene TRBV5-1; 7 bases agree with TRBD1. V was clipped by 2 bases and J by 3 bases; unmatched bases: 5. Germline CDR1 and CDR2: SGHRS and YFSETQ. The CDR3 is 14 residues long. The CDR3 spells CASSFTGADYEQYF. In DNA, the CDR3 is TGCGCCAGCAGCTTCACAGGGGCCGACTACGAGCAGTACTTC.

The chain carries TRBV29-1 and TRBJ2-7; D perhaps matches TRBD2 (5 bases). Per the germline V gene, CDR1 is SQVTM and CDR2 is ANQGSEA. This CDR3 region has 12 residues. V shed 1 base and J shed 3 bases, with 7 bases lying between them. The CDR3 DNA reads as TGCAGCGTTGAAGTCGCGGGCTACGAGCAGTACTTC. Translated: CSVEVAGYEQYF.

This clone was counted a single time. V usage is TRBV11-2 and J usage is TRBJ2-1; 8 bases fit TRBD1. The germline V gene encodes CDR1 SGHAT and CDR2 FQNNGV. The CDR3 spans 15 residues. V lost 4 bases to trimming and J lost 7 bases; unmatched junction nucleotides: 9. CDR3 DNA sequence: TGTGCCAGCAGCTCCACAGGGGGATGGTGGAATGAGCAGTTCTTC. This gives the protein CASSSTGGWWNEQFF.

This clone was picked up a small number of times. This chain links TRBV7-3 with TRBJ2-1, with TRBD2 matching over 13 bases. Germline V gene data show CDR1 as SGHTA and CDR2 as FQGTGA. V lost 5 bases, J lost 5 bases, and 9 bases stayed unmatched. The CDR3 is made up of 17 amino acids. The CDR3, as DNA: TGTGCCAGCAGCCTCCGACTAGCGGGGGGAGAAAACAATGAGCAGTTCTTC. Encoded protein: CASSLRLAGGENNEQFF.

The rearrangement links TRBV4-2 to TRBJ2-2, with TRBD2 matching over 13 bases. The J segment lost 8 bases and the V segment lost 1 base, leaving 1 base of the junction unmatched. Per germline, CDR1 LGHNA and CDR2 YNFKEQ. This CDR3 has 15 amino acids. The CDR3 here is CASSQGLAGGGELFF. CDR3 coding DNA: TGTGCCAGCAGCCAAGGACTAGCGGGGGGAGGGGAGCTGTTTTTT.

The chain employs TRBV30 and TRBJ1-6; tentatively, D is TRBD1 (5 bases). Germline CDR1 GTSNPN, CDR2 SVGIG (reference sequence). The CDR3 has 14 amino acids. With 7 bases removed from V and 5 bases from J, the gap between germline ends came to 15 bases. The chain's CDR3 is CAYDRQRNNSPLHF. The CDR3 DNA reads as TGTGCCTACGACCGACAGCGTAATAATTCACCCCTCCACTTT.